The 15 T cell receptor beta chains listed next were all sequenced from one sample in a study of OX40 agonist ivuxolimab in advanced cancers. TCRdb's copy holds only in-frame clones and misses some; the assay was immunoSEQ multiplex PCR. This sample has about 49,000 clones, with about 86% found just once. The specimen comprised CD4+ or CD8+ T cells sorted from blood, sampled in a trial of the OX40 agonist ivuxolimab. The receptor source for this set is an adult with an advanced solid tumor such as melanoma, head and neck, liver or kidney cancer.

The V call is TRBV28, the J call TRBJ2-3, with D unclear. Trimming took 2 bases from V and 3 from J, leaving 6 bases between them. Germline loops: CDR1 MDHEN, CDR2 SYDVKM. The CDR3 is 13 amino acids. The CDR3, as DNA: TGTGCCAGCAGTTTAATCATAACAGATACGCAGTATTTT. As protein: CASSLIITDTQYF. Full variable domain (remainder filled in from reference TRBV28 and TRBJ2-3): DVKVTQSSRYLVKRTGEKVFLECVQDMDHENMFWYRQDPGLGLRLIYFSYDVKMKEKGDIPEGYSVSREKKERFSLILESASTNQTSMYLCASSLIITDTQYFGPGTRLTVL.

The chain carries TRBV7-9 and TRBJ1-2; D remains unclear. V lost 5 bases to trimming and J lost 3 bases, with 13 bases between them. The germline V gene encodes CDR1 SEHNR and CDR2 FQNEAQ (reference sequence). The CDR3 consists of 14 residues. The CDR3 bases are TGTGCCAGCAGCGCCCTAGACGCTTACTATGGCTACACCTTC. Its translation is CASSALDAYYGYTF.

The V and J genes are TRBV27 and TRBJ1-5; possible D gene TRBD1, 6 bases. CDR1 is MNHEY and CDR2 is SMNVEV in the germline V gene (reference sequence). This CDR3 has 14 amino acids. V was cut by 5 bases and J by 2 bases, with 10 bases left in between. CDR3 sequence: CASSPRQGNQPQHF. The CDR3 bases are TGTGCCAGCAGTCCCCGACAGGGCAATCAGCCCCAGCATTTT.

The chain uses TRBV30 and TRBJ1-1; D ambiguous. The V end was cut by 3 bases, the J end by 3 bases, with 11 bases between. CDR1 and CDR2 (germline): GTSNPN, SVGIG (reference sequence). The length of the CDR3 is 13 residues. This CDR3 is CAWSDSWYTEAFF. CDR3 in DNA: TGTGCCTGGAGCGATAGTTGGTACACTGAAGCTTTCTTT.

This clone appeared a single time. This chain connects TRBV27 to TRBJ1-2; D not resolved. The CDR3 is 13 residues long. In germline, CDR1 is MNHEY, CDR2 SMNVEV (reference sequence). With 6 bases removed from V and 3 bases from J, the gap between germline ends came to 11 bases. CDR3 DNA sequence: TGTGCCAGCAGCCTGGGTCTACACTATGGCTACACCTTC. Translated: CASSLGLHYGYTF.

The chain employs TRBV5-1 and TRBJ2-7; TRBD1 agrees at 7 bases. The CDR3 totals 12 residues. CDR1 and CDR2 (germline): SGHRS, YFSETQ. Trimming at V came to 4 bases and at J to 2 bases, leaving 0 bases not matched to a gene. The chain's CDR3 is CASSDRAYEQYF. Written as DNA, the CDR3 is TGCGCCAGCAGCGACAGGGCCTACGAGCAGTACTTC.

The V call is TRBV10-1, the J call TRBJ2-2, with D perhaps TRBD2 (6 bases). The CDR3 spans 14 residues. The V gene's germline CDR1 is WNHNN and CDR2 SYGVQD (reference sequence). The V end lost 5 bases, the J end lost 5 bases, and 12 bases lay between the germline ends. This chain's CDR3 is CASSPVGGTGELFF. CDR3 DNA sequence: TGCGCCAGCAGTCCAGTTGGGGGGACCGGGGAGCTGTTTTTT.

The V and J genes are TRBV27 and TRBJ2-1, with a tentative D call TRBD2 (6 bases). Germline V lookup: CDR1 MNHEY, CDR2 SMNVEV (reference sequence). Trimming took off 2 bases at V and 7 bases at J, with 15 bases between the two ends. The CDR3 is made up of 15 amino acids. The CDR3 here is CASSLGVAGRNEQFF. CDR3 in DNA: TGTGCCAGCAGTTTAGGGGTCGCGGGGAGGAATGAGCAGTTCTTC.

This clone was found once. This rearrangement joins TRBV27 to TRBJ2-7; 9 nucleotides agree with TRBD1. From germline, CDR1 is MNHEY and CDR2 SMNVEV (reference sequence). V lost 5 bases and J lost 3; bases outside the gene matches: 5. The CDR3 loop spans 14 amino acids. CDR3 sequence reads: CASSKTTGGYEQYF. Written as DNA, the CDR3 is TGTGCCAGCAGTAAAACGACAGGGGGCTACGAGCAGTACTTC.

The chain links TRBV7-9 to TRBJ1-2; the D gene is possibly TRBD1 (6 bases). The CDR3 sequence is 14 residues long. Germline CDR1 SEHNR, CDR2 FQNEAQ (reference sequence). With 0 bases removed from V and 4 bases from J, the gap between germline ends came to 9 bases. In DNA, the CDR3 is TGTGCCAGCAGCTTAGCGGGCAGGGGCTATGGCTACACCTTC. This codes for CASSLAGRGYGYTF.

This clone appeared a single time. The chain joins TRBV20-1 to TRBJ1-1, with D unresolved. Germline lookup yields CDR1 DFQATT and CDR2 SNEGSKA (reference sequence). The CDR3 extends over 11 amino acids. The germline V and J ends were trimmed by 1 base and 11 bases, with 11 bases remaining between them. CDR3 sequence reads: CSARGPLGAFF. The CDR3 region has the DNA TGCAGTGCTAGAGGGCCGCTTGGGGCTTTCTTT.

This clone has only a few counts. The CDR3 nucleotides are TGTGCCAGCAGCGAAAACCGGCAGGCTTACGAGCAGTACTTC. Encoded protein: CASSENRQAYEQYF. The V gene is TRBV7-3, the J gene TRBJ2-7; no reliable D call. CDR1 is SGHTA and CDR2 is FQGTGA in the germline V gene. This CDR3 spans 14 amino acids. V was cut by 5 bases and J by 4 bases, with 15 bases left in between.

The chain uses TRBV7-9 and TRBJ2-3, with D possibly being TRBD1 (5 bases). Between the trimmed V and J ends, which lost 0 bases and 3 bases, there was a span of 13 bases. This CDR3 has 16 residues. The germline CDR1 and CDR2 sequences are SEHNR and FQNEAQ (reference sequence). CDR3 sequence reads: CASSLAEAGKTDTQYF. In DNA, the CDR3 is TGTGCCAGCAGCTTAGCGGAAGCAGGGAAGACAGATACGCAGTATTTT.

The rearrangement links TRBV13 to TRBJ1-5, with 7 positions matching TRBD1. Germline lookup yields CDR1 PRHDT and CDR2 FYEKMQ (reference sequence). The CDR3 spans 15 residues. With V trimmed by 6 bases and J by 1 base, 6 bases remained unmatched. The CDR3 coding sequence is TGTGCCAGCAGTACAGGGGCGGGGAGCAATCAGCCCCAGCATTTT. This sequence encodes CASSTGAGSNQPQHF.

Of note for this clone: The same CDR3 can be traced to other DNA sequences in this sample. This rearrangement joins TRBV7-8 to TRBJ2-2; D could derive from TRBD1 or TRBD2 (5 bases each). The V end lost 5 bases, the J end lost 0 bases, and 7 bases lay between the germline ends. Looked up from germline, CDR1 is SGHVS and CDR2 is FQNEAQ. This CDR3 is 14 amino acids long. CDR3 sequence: CASSPGPNTGELFF. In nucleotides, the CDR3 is TGTGCCAGCAGCCCGGGACCGAACACCGGGGAGCTGTTTTTT.